This T cell receptor (beta chain) was captured by sequencing in a study of cytomegalovirus exposure and HLA in healthy donors. On this clone itself: Other DNA sequences in this sample translate to the same CDR3.

PCR involved 60 Vbeta and 13 Jbeta primers. Profiled with immunoSEQ multiplex PCR; TCRdb holds only in-frame clones, not every one. The sample lists 240,000 or so clones; approximately 80% were seen once. CDR1 is MDHEN and CDR2 is SYDVKM in the germline V gene. CDR3 length: 13 residues. Trimming took 3 bases from V and 5 from J; bases not matched to a gene: 3. The chain couples TRBV28 to TRBJ1-2; 7 nucleotides agree with TRBD1. The sequencing input was PBMCs. The receptor's source is a woman aged 55-70 years in good health and CMV-seropositive. CDR3 DNA: TGTGCCAGCAGTTTGGGACAGAATTATGGCTACACCTTC. Its translation: CASSLGQNYGYTF.